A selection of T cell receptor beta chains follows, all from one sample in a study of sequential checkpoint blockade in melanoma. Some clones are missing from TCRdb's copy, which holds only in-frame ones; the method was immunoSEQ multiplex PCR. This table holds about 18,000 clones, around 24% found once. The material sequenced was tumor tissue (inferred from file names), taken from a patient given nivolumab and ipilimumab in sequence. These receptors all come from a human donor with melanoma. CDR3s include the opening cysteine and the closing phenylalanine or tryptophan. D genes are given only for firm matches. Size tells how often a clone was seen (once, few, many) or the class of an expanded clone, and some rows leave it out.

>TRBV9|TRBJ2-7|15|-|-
TGTGCCAGCAGCGTAGGGTCAGGGACTTCCTACGAGCAGTACTTC
CASSVGSGTSYEQYF
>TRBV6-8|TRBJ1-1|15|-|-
TGTGCCAGCAGTTCCCCCAGGGACCCAAACACTGAAGCTTTCTTT
CASSSPRDPNTEAFF
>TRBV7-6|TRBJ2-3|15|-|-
TGTGCCAGCAGCCTTGGACTATCTAGCACAGATACGCAGTATTTT
CASSLGLSSTDTQYF
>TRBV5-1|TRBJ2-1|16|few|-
TGCGCCAGCAGCGAAAGGGGTGCGGGACAGATTCCGGAGCAGTTCTTC
CASSERGAGQIPEQFF
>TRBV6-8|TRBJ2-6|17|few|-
TGTGCCAGCAGTGAGCAGCTGATCCTCTCTGGGGCCAACGTCCTGACTTTC
CASSEQLILSGANVLTF
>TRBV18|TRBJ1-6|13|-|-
TGTGCCAGCTCACCTGGCGCAGCCGGGGACCTCCACTTT
CASSPGAAGDLHF
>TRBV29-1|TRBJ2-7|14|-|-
TGCAGCGTCGCTCCCGGGCAACGTTCTGGGGAGCAGTACTTC
CSVAPGQRSGEQYF
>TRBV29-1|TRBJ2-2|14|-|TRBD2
TGCAGCGTTCGACTAGCGGCGAACACCGGGGAGCTGTTTTTT
CSVRLAANTGELFF
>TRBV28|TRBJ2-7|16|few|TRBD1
TGTGCCAGCACCCCAAGCCCGGGACAGGGGCCAGATGAGCAGTACTTC
CASTPSPGQGPDEQYF
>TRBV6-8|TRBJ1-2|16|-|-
TGTGCCAGCAGCAACACCGGGACTCAAGCTAACTATGGCTACACCTTC
CASSNTGTQANYGYTF
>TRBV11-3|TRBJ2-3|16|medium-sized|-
TGTGCCAGCAGCTTAAGTCTAGCAACCAGGGCAGATACGCAGTATTTT
CASSLSLATRADTQYF
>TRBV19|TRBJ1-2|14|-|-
TGTGCCAGTAGCCTCCTATCAACAGGGTATGGCTACACCTTC
CASSLLSTGYGYTF
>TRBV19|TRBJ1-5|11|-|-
TGTGCCAGTAGTGAGGGTCAGCCCCAGCATTTT
CASSEGQPQHF
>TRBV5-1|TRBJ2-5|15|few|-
TGCGCCAGCAGCTTGGGCCAAGCGGGTTGGGAGACCCAGTACTTC
CASSLGQAGWETQYF
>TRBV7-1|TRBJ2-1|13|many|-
TGTGCCAGCACTCAGCCCCATTACAATGAGCAGTTCTTC
CASTQPHYNEQFF
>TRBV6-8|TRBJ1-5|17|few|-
TGTGCCAGAAAGGGTGGTAAGGGGGGAACGGGCAATCAGCCCCAGCATTTT
CARKGGKGGTGNQPQHF
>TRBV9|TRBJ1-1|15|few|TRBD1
TGTGCCAGCAGCGTAGAGGGGGCGGCGAACACTGAAGCTTTCTTT
CASSVEGAANTEAFF
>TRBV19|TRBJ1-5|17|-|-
TGTGCCAGTAGTATGACAATAAGGGGCAATAGCAATCAGCCCCAGCATTTT
CASSMTIRGNSNQPQHF
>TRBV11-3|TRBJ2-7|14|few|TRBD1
TGTGCCAGCAGCCAGGCAGGGGGCGGGTTCGAGCAGTACTTC
CASSQAGGGFEQYF
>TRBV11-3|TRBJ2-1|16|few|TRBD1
TGTGCCAGCAGCTTATCCGGGACAGGGGCCTACAATGAGCAGTTCTTC
CASSLSGTGAYNEQFF
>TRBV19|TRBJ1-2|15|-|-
TGTGCCAGTAGTATAGATCCCCAGCCCTCCTATGGCTACACCTTC
CASSIDPQPSYGYTF
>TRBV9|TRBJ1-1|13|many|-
TGTGCCAGCAGCGTAGTGCTGAACACTGAAGCTTTCTTT
CASSVVLNTEAFF
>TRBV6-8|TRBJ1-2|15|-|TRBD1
TGTGCCAGCAGTGGGGGGACAGGGGGCAACTATGGCTACACCTTC
CASSGGTGGNYGYTF
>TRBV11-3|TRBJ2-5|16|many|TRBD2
TGTGCCAGCAGCAAAGGACTAGCGGGGGGTCAAGAGACCCAGTACTTC
CASSKGLAGGQETQYF
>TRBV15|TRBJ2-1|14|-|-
TGTGCCACCAGCCCGGACAGCCTATACAATGAGCAGTTCTTC
CATSPDSLYNEQFF
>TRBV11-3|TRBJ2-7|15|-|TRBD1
TGTGCCAGCAGCTCCTCCGGGACAGCGTCCTACGAGCAGTACTTC
CASSSSGTASYEQYF
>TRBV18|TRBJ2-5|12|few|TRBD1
TGTGCCAGCTCACAGGGGGCCTCGACCCAGTACTTC
CASSQGASTQYF
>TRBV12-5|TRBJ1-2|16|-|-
TGTGCTAGTGGTTTGGCAGCCACCAGATTATACTATGGCTACACCTTC
CASGLAATRLYYGYTF
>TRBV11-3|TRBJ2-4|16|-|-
TGTGCCAGCAGCTTAGGTGGGTCCCGATTGGAAAACATTCAGTACTTC
CASSLGGSRLENIQYF
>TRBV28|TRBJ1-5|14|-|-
TGTGCCAGCAGTTTGGGGCATAGCAATCAGCCCCAGCATTTT
CASSLGHSNQPQHF
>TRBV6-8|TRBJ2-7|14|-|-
TGTGCCAGCAGTTACCAGGGACACGTCTACGAGCAGTACTTC
CASSYQGHVYEQYF
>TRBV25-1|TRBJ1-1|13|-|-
TGTGCCAGCAGTCCTCAGGTGAACACTGAAGCTTTCTTT
CASSPQVNTEAFF
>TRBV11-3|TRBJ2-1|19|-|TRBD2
TGTGCCAGCAGCTTAGACGGACTAGCGGGGGCCCTCCTGTACAATGAGCAGTTCTTC
CASSLDGLAGALLYNEQFF
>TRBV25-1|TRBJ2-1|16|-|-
TGTGCCAGCAGTGAATATAGTAAGGGGGGGTACAATGAGCAGTTCTTC
CASSEYSKGGYNEQFF
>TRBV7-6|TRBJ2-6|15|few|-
TGTGCCAGCAGCTTGTGGCCGTCGGGGGCCAACGTCCTGACTTTC
CASSLWPSGANVLTF
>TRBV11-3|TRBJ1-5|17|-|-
TGTGCCAGCAGCGGAAGCCCCGGTAGGACACCTCTTGAAGCCCAGCATTTT
CASSGSPGRTPLEAQHF
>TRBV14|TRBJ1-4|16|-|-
TGTGCCAGCAGTCCACCCCGGACACCCGACGGAGAAAAACTGTTTTTT
CASSPPRTPDGEKLFF
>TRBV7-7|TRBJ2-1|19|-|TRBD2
TGTGCCAGCAGCTTTCGTTCGTTAGCGGGGGGGAGCTCCTACAATGAGCAGTTCTTC
CASSFRSLAGGSSYNEQFF
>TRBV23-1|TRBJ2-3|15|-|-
TGCGCCAGCAGCCGACTAACGGGGGCCACAGATACGCAGTATTTT
CASSRLTGATDTQYF
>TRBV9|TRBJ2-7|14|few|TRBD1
TGTGCCAGCAGCGTAAGGACAGGGAACAACGAGCAGTACTTC
CASSVRTGNNEQYF
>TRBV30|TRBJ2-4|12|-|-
TGTGCCTGGAGTTCACAGGGAAACATTCAGTACTTC
CAWSSQGNIQYF
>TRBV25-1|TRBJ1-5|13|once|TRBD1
TGTGCCAGCGCCCGGCAGGGGGCCCAGCCCCAGCATTTT
CASARQGAQPQHF
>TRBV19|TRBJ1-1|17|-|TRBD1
TGTGCCAGTAGTATAGGTGGGAGTACAGGGGGCCGAACTGAAGCTTTCTTT
CASSIGGSTGGRTEAFF
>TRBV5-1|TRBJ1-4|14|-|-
TGCGCCAGCAGCTTGGGGCAGGTTAATGAAAAACTGTTTTTT
CASSLGQVNEKLFF
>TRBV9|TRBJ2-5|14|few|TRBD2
TGTGCCAGCAGCCCGGGGGGGTACCAAGAGACCCAGTACTTC
CASSPGGYQETQYF
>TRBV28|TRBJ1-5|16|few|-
TGTGCCAGCGGGGGGGAGTGGGAAAGCGTCAATCAGCCCCAGCATTTT
CASGGEWESVNQPQHF
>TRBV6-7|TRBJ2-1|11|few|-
TGTGCCAGTATCAGGGGAAATGAGCAGTTCTTC
CASIRGNEQFF
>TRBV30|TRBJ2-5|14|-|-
TGTGCCTGGAGTCCCGTATGGGCCAAAGAGACCCAGTACTTC
CAWSPVWAKETQYF
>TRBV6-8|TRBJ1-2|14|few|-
TGTGCCAGCAGTGACGTCTGGGGGCGAGGTGGCTACACCTTC
CASSDVWGRGGYTF
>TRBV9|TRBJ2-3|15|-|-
TGTGCCAGCACGAAAGGGCTAGCATCCACAGATACGCAGTATTTT
CASTKGLASTDTQYF
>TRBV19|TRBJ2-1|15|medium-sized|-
TGTGCCAGTAGTCAGACAAGGGGTTGGGACCGAGTACAGTTCTTC
CASSQTRGWDRVQFF
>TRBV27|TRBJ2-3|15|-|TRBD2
TGTGCCAGCAGTCTAATAGCGGGAGATACAGATACGCAGTATTTT
CASSLIAGDTDTQYF
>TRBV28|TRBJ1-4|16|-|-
TGTGCCAGCAGTTCCCTCCGGGGGGCAACTAATGAAAAACTGTTTTTT
CASSSLRGATNEKLFF